This T cell receptor (beta chain) was observed in a study of CD8+ T cells in alopecia areata. Findings and caveats of the study: Mouse data revealed clearer TCR sharing than patient data did, a gap possibly tied to HLA. Elevated clonality characterized lesional scalp relative to normal scalp, particularly in alopecia totalis/universalis.

Germline V CDR1 and CDR2: MNHEY, SMNVEV (reference sequence). The CDR3 is 15 residues long. Trimming shortened V by 8 bases and J by 8 bases, and 19 bases separated the two germline ends. Extracted RNA was reverse transcribed into cDNA, the sequencing template. Profiling relied on immunoSEQ multiplex PCR, and the TCRdb table lists in-frame clones only, not all of them. The table shows some 110,000 clones, with about 60% occurring only once. In regard to this clone: The antigen is not known.

Starting from PBMCs, sorting isolated CD4+ and CD8+ T cells. What was sequenced was CD4+ T cells sorted from blood. V and J are TRBV27 and TRBJ1-6; no definite D call. The sequence derives from a human donor in good health. The CDR3 spells CASCSQTPEHSPLHF. The CDR3 DNA reads TGTGCCAGCTGTTCGCAGACCCCGGAACATTCACCCCTCCACTTT.